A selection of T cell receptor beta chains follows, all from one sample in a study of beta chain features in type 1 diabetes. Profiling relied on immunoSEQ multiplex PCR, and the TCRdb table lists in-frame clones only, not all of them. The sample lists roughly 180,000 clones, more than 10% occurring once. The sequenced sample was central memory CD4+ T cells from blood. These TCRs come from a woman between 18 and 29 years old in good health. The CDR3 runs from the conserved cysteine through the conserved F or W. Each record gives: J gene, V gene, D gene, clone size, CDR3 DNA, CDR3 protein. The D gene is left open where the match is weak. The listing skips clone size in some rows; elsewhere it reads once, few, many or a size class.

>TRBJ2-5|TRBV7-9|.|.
TGTGCCAGCAGTGTGGAGTGGACCCAGTACTTC
CASSVEWTQYF
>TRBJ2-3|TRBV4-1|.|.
TGCGCCAGCAGCCAAGGGGCAGGGGTAGCAGATACGCAGTATTTT
CASSQGAGVADTQYF
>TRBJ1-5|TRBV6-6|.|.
TGTGCCAGTGAACAGGGTTTAAATCAGCCCCAGCATTTT
CASEQGLNQPQHF
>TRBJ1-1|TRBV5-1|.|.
TGCGCCAGCAGCTTGGATAATGCAGGGAACACTGAAGCTTTCTTT
CASSLDNAGNTEAFF
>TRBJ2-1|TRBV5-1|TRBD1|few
TGCGCCAGCAGCAAAGGACAGGCCGACAATGAGCAGTTCTTC
CASSKGQADNEQFF
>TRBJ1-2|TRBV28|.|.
TGTGCCAGCAGTCGACAGTTAAAATATGGCTACACCTTC
CASSRQLKYGYTF
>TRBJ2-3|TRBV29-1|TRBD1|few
TGCAGCGTCTCGACCGGACAGGCAAGCACAGATACGCAGTATTTT
CSVSTGQASTDTQYF
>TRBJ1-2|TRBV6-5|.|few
TGTGCCAGCAGTTACTCGTACGGGGGAGGCGGCTACACCTTC
CASSYSYGGGGYTF
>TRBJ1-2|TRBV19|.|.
TGTGCCAGTAGTCCAACGGGACAAACTTACTATGGCTACACCTTC
CASSPTGQTYYGYTF
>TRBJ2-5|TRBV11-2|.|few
TGTGCCAGCAGCTTAGCTCCGAGAGGCGAGACCCAGTACTTC
CASSLAPRGETQYF
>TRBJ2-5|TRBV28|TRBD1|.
TGTGCCAGCAGTAACCAGGGGGCGCCGGGGGAGACCCAGTACTTC
CASSNQGAPGETQYF
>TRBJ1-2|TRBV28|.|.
TGTGCCAGCAGTTTAGGTGCAGTAAACTATGGCTACACCTTC
CASSLGAVNYGYTF
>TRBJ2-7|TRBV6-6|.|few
TGTGCCAGCAGCCAGCGGAGCTCCTACGAGCAGTACTTC
CASSQRSSYEQYF
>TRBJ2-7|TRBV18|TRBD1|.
TGTGCCAGCTCACCAACGGACAGGGACGAGCAGTACTTC
CASSPTDRDEQYF
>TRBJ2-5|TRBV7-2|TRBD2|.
TGTGCCAGCAGCTCCGCCGGGGGGCAAGAGACCCAGTACTTC
CASSSAGGQETQYF